This T cell receptor (beta chain) derives from a study of T cell clusters in autoimmune cytopenias. In germline, CDR1 is MNHEY, CDR2 SMNVEV (reference sequence). CDR3 length equals 14 residues. Each sample's input was roughly 250 ng genomic DNA, 35,000 to 40,000 genome equivalents. Multiplex touch-down PCR amplified TRB using TRB-A and TRB-B pools in one tube. TCRdb derives one entry per CDR3 protein from the multiplex PCR reads, leaving out DNA. The sample totals several thousand distinct CDR3 sequences; its top ten clones hold 5.4%. Sequencing was done on a sample of peripheral blood. This TCR was sampled from a human donor with an autoimmune cytopenia or autoimmune hepatitis (not recorded which). The genes are TRBV27 and TRBJ2-5; as DNA is missing, the TRBD1 call by TCRdb cannot be tested. This CDR3 is CASSLPPYQETQYF.